What follows describes a single T cell receptor (beta chain). Its matching antigen is unknown. This CDR3 comprises 14 residues. The ends were cut back, 0 bases at V and 4 bases at J, with 9 bases in the middle. CDR1 and CDR2 from the germline V gene are SGHRS and YFSETQ. The assay covered some 10^5 TCR templates per sample. Profiled with immunoSEQ multiplex PCR; TCRdb holds only in-frame clones, not every one. The table lists about 100,000 clones, about 91% of them singletons, with 2.6% in the top ten. This entry is derived from a study of siplizumab effects on memory and regulatory T cells. Overall study findings and caveats: Memory T cells appeared less diverse than naive cells, which seemed to contribute substantially to alloresponse. In roughly 75-97% of proliferating CD4+ or CD8+ clones, a naive or memory phenotype could not be assigned. Few alloreactive clones mapped to unstimulated subsets.

The J gene is TRBJ2-3, the V gene TRBV5-1; D unresolved. Sequencing was done on a sample of CD4+ T cells sorted from blood. The receptor's source is a human donor in good health. Some clones in this sample may be carry-over from other donors' samples. The CDR3 DNA reads as TGCGCCAGCAGCTTGGGCAGCCAGCCAGATACGCAGTATTTT. This sequence encodes CASSLGSQPDTQYF.